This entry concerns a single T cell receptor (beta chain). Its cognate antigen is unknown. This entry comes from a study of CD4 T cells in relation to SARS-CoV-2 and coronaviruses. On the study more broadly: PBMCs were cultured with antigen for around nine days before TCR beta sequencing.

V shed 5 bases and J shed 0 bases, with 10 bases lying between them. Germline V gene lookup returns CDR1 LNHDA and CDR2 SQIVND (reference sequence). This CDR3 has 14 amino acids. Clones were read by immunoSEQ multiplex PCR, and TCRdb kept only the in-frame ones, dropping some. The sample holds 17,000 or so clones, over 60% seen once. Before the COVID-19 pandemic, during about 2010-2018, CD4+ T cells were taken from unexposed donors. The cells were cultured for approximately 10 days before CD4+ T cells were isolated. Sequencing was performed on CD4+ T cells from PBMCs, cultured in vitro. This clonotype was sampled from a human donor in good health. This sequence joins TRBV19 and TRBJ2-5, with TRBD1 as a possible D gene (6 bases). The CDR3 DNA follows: TGTGCCAGTAGTCCGGACAGCTACCAAGAGACCCAGTACTTC. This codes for CASSPDSYQETQYF.